These T cell receptor beta chains were read from a single sample in a study of blood T cell repertoires in COVID-19. TCRdb's copy holds only in-frame clones and misses some; the assay was immunoSEQ multiplex PCR. The data contain about 200,000 clones, 88% of them singletons. Sequenced material: peripheral blood. These receptor sequences come from a human donor in a cohort sampled during active COVID-19. The conserved cysteine and the conserved F or W are not part of the CDR3 here. The order of the fields is clone size, V gene, CDR3 protein. Expanded clones get a size class; other rows say once, few or many, or leave the size out.

>-|TRBV5-1
ASSLDREGETQY
>-|TRBV5-1
ASSPGDRSLGANQETQY
>-|TRBV24-1
ATTPSVGDPDTQY
>once|TRBV5-6
ASSQTGDYSNQPQH
>once|TRBV25-1
ASSELGLDYEQY
>-|TRBV3-1/TRBV3-2
ASSQEMHGSSPLH
>-|TRBV24-1
ATSGQGGYEQY
>-|TRBV4-1
ASSQGSGGYEQY
>once|TRBV10-3
AISESIFIGGVAALH
>-|TRBV27
ASSLSPEAGIRYEQY
>-|TRBV3-1/TRBV3-2
ASSQELRGTEAF
>few|TRBV4-1
ASSLGGGEANYGYT
>-|TRBV18
ASSASSGADTQY
>few|TRBV2
ASRPLDRGKPYEQY
>-|TRBV9
ASSPSGAGGHWYEQY
>-|TRBV28
ASSFGPGQSTNEKLF
>-|TRBV29-1
SAATGGGYGYT
>once|TRBV2
ASSVDRGRYEQY
>many|TRBV12-3/TRBV12-4
ASSSTRNTIY
>-|TRBV18
ASSPPLAGGPHEQF
>-|TRBV6-5
ASIRQGQNTEAF
>-|TRBV7-2
ASSLGTSKETQY
>-|TRBV11-2
ASSRQGARGNEQF
>-|TRBV10-3
AIGEGSPRYT
>once|TRBV7-2
ASSSGTDTQY
>-|TRBV6-5
ASSYSQGAKSYEQY
>-|TRBV6-5
ASSYGQFREKLF
>-|TRBV7-2
ASSLSPGLSPLH
>-|TRBV6-6
ASSQPGLHPTDTQY
>-|TRBV2
ASSEAQSGGRQTQY
>-|TRBV2
ASRGGDYSNQPQH
>-|TRBV6-5
ASRTGTGGGYT
>-|TRBV19
ASSMLARVGYNEQF
>-|TRBV7-9
ASTSGGTNTEAF
>-|TRBV10-2
ASSERGQISGNTIY
>-|TRBV5-5
ASCILAGGPGEQF
>-|TRBV9
ASSVEGTGGLNTEAF
>-|TRBV11-2
ASSLFPDIGNTIY
>-|TRBV28
ASSYLAGAKNIQY
>-|TRBV2
ASTSGGRAYSEQF
>-|TRBV28
ASTGFYEQY
>-|TRBV11-1
ASSFHSSGANVLT
>-|TRBV5-6
ASSTRTESTDTQY
>-|TRBV28
ATRSNYGYT
>-|TRBV5-6
ASSLAGGPSYEQY